This T cell receptor beta chain was retrieved from a study of response to subunit inactivated influenza vaccine. TCRdb re-called the RT-PCR reads through MiXCR, storing one row per CDR3 protein. There are roughly 460,000 distinct CDR3 sequences in the sample; approximately 9.9% occur only once, and roughly 12% lies in the top ten. Trimming pared 0 bases from V and 0 bases from J, leaving 15 bases between. Germline V CDR1 and CDR2: DFQATT, SNEGSKA (reference sequence). CDR3 length: 17 amino acids. Study results and caveats: Authors suggested each seasonal flu vaccination may recruit only limited numbers of new T cells.

As for this clonotype: The antigen is unknown.

The input for sequencing was PBMCs from blood, taken roughly 46 days after vaccination. The chain is built from TRBV20-1 and TRBJ2-1; D unresolved. The TCR was taken from a man aged 45-65 years who received an inactivated influenza vaccine. CDR3 in amino acids: CSARDLQAKSSYNEQFF. The CDR3, as DNA: TGCAGTGCTAGAGATCTCCAGGCGAAAAGCTCCTACAATGAGCAGTTCTTC.